This TCR beta chain was recovered during a study of blood T cell repertoires in COVID-19 (dated by TCRdb to 2020 to 2021). About the full investigation: The collaborator samples originated in the United States, Italy and Spain and spanned the acute and convalescent phases of COVID-19. The prospective study material was composed of cDNA or gDNA derived from T cells, B-cell-depleted T cells, or PBMCs. Deeply sampled blood TCRbeta repertoires from subjects exposed to, actively infected with, or recovered from COVID-19 were included in the dataset. The repertoires were made available in a free public database intended to serve as a resource for research on the immune response to SARS-CoV-2. Samples were obtained from the ongoing ImmuneRACE study (first 160 participants) and from approximately 1,200 subjects provided by 6 global collaborators. Sample metadata almost always included a de-identified subject ID, COVID-19 status, age in years and sex. Where available, HLA class I and class II types were taken from metadata supplied by the sample provider and were not determined by assay-based typing. Here is what the overall study found, with its caveats: The quantity of clinical and demographic metadata differed by source and by participant and was supplied without curation.

Participants in the prospective study were enrolled through a virtual design, were aged roughly 18 to 100 years, and lived in 24 United States geographic areas. To assign participants to cohorts, the prospective study relied on clinical history that participants themselves reported in a screening survey and a study questionnaire. Exposed participants had been in contact with someone with a PCR-confirmed or clinician-diagnosed COVID-19 case within 2 weeks of study entry. In the prospective study, mobile phlebotomists collected whole blood, serum and a nasopharyngeal or oropharyngeal swab from each participant. Additional blood draws and questionnaires over an approximately two-month period could optionally be provided by prospective study participants. Before DNA extraction, blood samples from the prospective study were shipped at room temperature or frozen. TCRbeta CDR3 regions were amplified from genomic DNA by means of the immunoSEQ Assay, a bias-controlled multiplex PCR. The paper's data handling went like this. The number of nucleated cells in each sample was estimated from the amplification of reference gene primers within the assay. To quantify the absolute abundance of each unique TCRbeta CDR3 rearrangement, sequence reads were collapsed and filtered. For each sample, productive Simpson clonality was calculated by taking the square root of Simpson's diversity index across productive rearrangements. Imported from immuneACCESS, the table was reduced by TCRdb to in-frame sequences with V and J called. These copies leave out some clones; in studies compared against another copy, an unresolved V gene accounts for under half, and the cause of the remainder is not known. V and J calls and clone size are as listed in that table; D and trimming were resolved from the DNA. The sample yields 150,000 or so clones; 65% to 85% were counted once. Over 4% of the sample goes to the ten largest clones.

With regard to this clone: It lacks a known antigen. Base qualities are not provided; no much larger clone lies one nucleotide away.

The cysteine opens and the phenylalanine closes a CDR3 of 15 amino acids. This entry keeps only the CDR3 DNA: 45 bases, framed from base 1. Relative to germline, V is missing 3 bases and J is missing 5 bases, with 7 bases of the junction outside any gene match. The germline V gene (reference sequence) yields SGHNT for CDR1 and YYREEE for CDR2. The sequence derives from a man aged 65 to 85 who had been exposed to COVID-19. Sequencing was performed on PBMCs or T cells enriched from blood (not recorded which). The sequence is built from TRBV5-4 and TRBJ2-5, with 10 bases aligning to TRBD2. The CDR3 region reads CASSSSGLAWETQYF. The bases read TGTGCCAGCAGCTCCTCGGGACTAGCGTGGGAGACCCAGTACTTC.